The T cell receptor beta chain described here comes from a study of CXCR3-negative and CXCR3-positive naive CD8 T cells. The CDR3 has 15 amino acids. Per the germline V gene, CDR1 is MNHEY and CDR2 is SVGAGI. cDNA libraries for TRB were generated by 5' RACE incorporating UMI labels. From its re-call of the 5' RACE reads, TCRdb lists each CDR3 protein once, without DNA. The sample table includes about 39,000 distinct CDR3 sequences. As to this clonotype: Its specificity is unknown.

Study-wide results and caveats: Both naive subsets, CXCR3-negative and CXCR3-positive, displayed similar TRBV-TRBJ usage, unlike memory cells.

V usage is TRBV6-5 and J usage is TRBJ2-3. The receptor comes from a human donor in good health. Some clones in this sample may be carry-over from other donors' samples. Sequences were obtained from memory CD8+ T cells from blood. CDR3 residues: CASSYSGASTDTQYF.